One T cell receptor beta chain is described in this entry. Random hexamers served to reverse transcribe roughly 0.45 to 1 ug RNA. TCRdb reprocessed the immunoSEQ multiplex PCR reads with MiXCR, giving one entry per CDR3 protein. Of some 150,000 distinct CDR3 sequences in the sample, approximately 94% were seen once. This sample stems from a study of CD8 T cells in Susac syndrome. The sequenced sample consisted of CD4+ T cells from PBMCs. This TCR came from a human donor with Susac syndrome.

CDR3 coding DNA: TGTGCCAGCAGTTTAGCAGTTATACCGGGACAGGATAGGGATGAGCAGTTCTTC. It translates to CASSLAVIPGQDRDEQFF. V is TRBV12-3 or TRBV12-4 and J is TRBJ2-1; the match to TRBD1 covers 8 bases. V dropped 0 bases and J dropped 8; count of bases not matched to a gene: 15. The CDR3 runs to 18 residues.